Listed here are 24 T cell receptor beta chains from one sample, sequenced in a study of blood T cell repertoires in COVID-19. Clones were read by immunoSEQ multiplex PCR, and TCRdb kept only the in-frame ones, dropping some. The sample has around 97,000 clones, around 80% seen once. The sequenced sample consisted of peripheral blood. These receptors were collected from an older man with acute or convalescent COVID-19.

The V and J genes are TRBV29-1 and TRBJ2-7, with D possibly matching TRBD1 (5 bases). The length of the CDR3 is 13 residues. The ends were cut back, 4 bases at V and 6 bases at J, with 16 bases in the middle. The germline V gene encodes CDR1 SQVTM and CDR2 ANQGSEA. The CDR3 coding sequence is TGCAGCGTTGGAGAGTCAGGGATCGGCGAGCAGTACTTC. Amino acids: CSVGESGIGEQYF.

CDR3 in amino acids: CASSPKKSSSGRNEQYF. DNA of the CDR3: TGTGCCAGCAGCCCTAAAAAAAGCTCTAGCGGGAGAAACGAGCAGTACTTC. This chain connects TRBV9 to TRBJ2-7; 10 nucleotides agree with TRBD2. The CDR3 is 17 amino acids. Unmatched junction bases numbered 15, after V lost 4 bases and J lost 5 bases. Per germline, CDR1 SGDLS and CDR2 YYNGEE.

V is TRBV5-6 and J is TRBJ2-7; 8 nucleotides line up with TRBD1. V shed 2 bases, J shed 3 bases, and the junction held 7 bases outside the gene matches. Germline CDR1 and CDR2: SGHDT and YYEEEE. The CDR3 loop spans 15 amino acids. CDR3 protein: CASSLRGQVSYEQYF. The CDR3 DNA follows: TGTGCCAGCAGCTTACGGGGACAGGTGAGCTACGAGCAGTACTTC.

This clone has only one observation. The rearrangement links TRBV11-2 to TRBJ1-1, with TRBD1 matching over 12 bases. The V gene end was trimmed by 5 bases and the J gene end by 5 bases; junction bases not matched to a gene: 6. This CDR3 comprises 15 residues. The germline CDR1 and CDR2 sequences are SGHAT and FQNNGV. The CDR3 loop reads CASSIGTGGGTEAFF. Written as DNA, the CDR3 is TGTGCCAGCAGCATAGGGACAGGGGGCGGGACTGAAGCTTTCTTT.

Worth noting for this clone: One junction end disagrees with the germline gene, perhaps due to a read error. The chain is built from TRBV7-8 and TRBJ1-3; tentatively, D is TRBD1 (5 bases). CDR3 size: 14 residues. Germline values: CDR1 SGHVS, CDR2 FQNEAQ. The CDR3 region is CASSSRALPPTAFF. CDR3 DNA sequence: TGTGCCAGCAGCTCCAGGGCACTTCCCCCGACCGCTTTTTTT.

The V and J genes are TRBV25-1 and TRBJ2-7, with 8 bases matching TRBD1. The ends lost 1 base at V and 6 bases at J; junction bases unmatched: 8. The germline V gene encodes CDR1 MGHDK and CDR2 SYGVNS. CDR3 length: 15 residues. CDR3 sequence: CASSEWAGGTLEQYF. Here the CDR3 DNA reads TGTGCCAGCAGTGAATGGGCAGGGGGCACTCTCGAGCAGTACTTC.

This rearrangement joins TRBV6-5 to TRBJ2-5, with D possibly TRBD2 on 6 matching bases. CDR1 and CDR2 (germline): MNHEY, SVGAGI. The CDR3 consists of 13 residues. The germline V and J ends were trimmed by 6 bases and 6 bases, with 14 bases remaining between them. CDR3 bases: TGTGCCAGCAGGGCTAGCGTTACAAAGACCCAGTACTTC. This gives the protein CASRASVTKTQYF.

The J gene is TRBJ1-2, the V gene TRBV4-2, with 10 bases aligning to TRBD1. Trimming at V came to 0 bases and at J to 6 bases, leaving 4 bases not matched to a gene. There are 15 residues in the CDR3. Germline V gene sequence: CDR1 LGHNA, CDR2 YNFKEQ. CDR3 in amino acids: CASSQEGQGSDGYTF. For the CDR3, the DNA is TGTGCCAGCAGCCAAGAGGGACAGGGGTCCGATGGCTACACCTTC.

The genes are TRBV18 and TRBJ2-2; 7 bases fit TRBD1. Germline CDR1 KGHSH, CDR2 LQKENI. The CDR3 is 15 amino acids. V was pared by 3 bases and J by 7 bases, with 8 bases of the junction left unmatched. The CDR3 here is CASSPGQEPNGELFF. Here the CDR3 DNA reads TGTGCCAGCTCACCTGGACAGGAGCCTAACGGGGAGCTGTTTTTT.

DNA of the CDR3: TGCGCCAGCAGCTTGGACCGAGGCAATGAGCAGTTCTTC. Translated, it gives CASSLDRGNEQFF. The V and J genes are TRBV5-1 and TRBJ2-1; D gene uncertain. V gave up 0 bases and J gave up 6 bases, with 7 bases separating them. In germline, CDR1 is SGHRS, CDR2 YFSETQ. The CDR3 runs 13 residues.

Details on this clone: A junction boundary mismatches the germline segment, possibly from a read error. The chain links TRBV7-7 to TRBJ2-1; 12 nucleotides match TRBD2. This CDR3 has 15 residues. Germline V gene sequence: CDR1 SSHAT, CDR2 FNYEAQ (reference sequence). The CDR3 spells CASSLTSGRHNEQFF. CDR3 bases: TGTGCTAGCAGCCTAACTAGCGGGAGGCACAATGAGCAGTTCTTC.

This rearrangement joins TRBV10-3 to TRBJ1-1, with D possibly TRBD1 on 6 matching bases. The CDR3 runs to 17 residues. Trimming removed 2 bases at V and 2 bases at J, with 18 bases between. Germline V gene lookup returns CDR1 ENHRY and CDR2 SYGVKD. CDR3 amino acids: CAISEPTTTGSNTEAFF. For the CDR3, the DNA is TGTGCCATCAGTGAGCCCACTACAACAGGGTCAAACACTGAAGCTTTCTTT.

The chain recombines TRBV6-5 with TRBJ1-3; no definite D call. Trimming shortened V by 0 bases and J by 0 bases, and 9 bases separated the two germline ends. This CDR3 comprises 16 residues. In germline, CDR1 is MNHEY, CDR2 SVGAGI. Here the CDR3 reads CASSYSQTSSGNTIYF. In DNA form, the CDR3 reads TGTGCCAGCAGTTACTCCCAGACATCCTCTGGAAACACCATATATTTT.

The J gene is TRBJ2-1, the V gene TRBV24-1, with 13 bases lining up with TRBD2. J lost 4 bases, V lost 5 bases, and 4 bases had no gene match. Per germline, CDR1 KGHDR and CDR2 SFDVKD. CDR3 length: 16 amino acids. The CDR3 loop is CATSVRTSGGYNEQFF. CDR3 in DNA: TGTGCCACCAGTGTACGGACTAGCGGGGGATACAATGAGCAGTTCTTC.

This clone was detected once. This chain uses TRBV11-2 with TRBJ2-1, with D possibly matching TRBD1 (5 bases). The CDR3 has 16 amino acids. Trimming cost V 5 bases and J 0 bases, with 14 bases left between them. The V gene's germline CDR1 is SGHAT and CDR2 FQNNGV. In nucleotides, the CDR3 is TGTGCCAGCAGCAAATCCCAGGGAAGCTCCTACAATGAGCAGTTCTTC. Translation gives CASSKSQGSSYNEQFF.

The chain combines TRBV15 with TRBJ1-4; a weak D match, TRBD1 (5 bases). Germline CDR1 is LNHNV and CDR2 is YYDKDF (reference sequence). V was trimmed by 1 base and J by 4 bases, leaving 13 bases between them. The CDR3 contains 16 residues. The CDR3 DNA reads as TGTGCCACCAGCAGAGCTCAAGACAGACGTAATGAAAAACTGTTTTTT. It codes for CATSRAQDRRNEKLFF.

The chain employs TRBV3-1 (or the pseudogene TRBV3-2) and TRBJ2-4; D perhaps matches TRBD1 (6 bases). V shed 3 bases and J shed 7 bases, with 16 bases lying between them. This CDR3 is built from 15 residues. Germline V gene sequence: CDR1 LGHDT, CDR2 YNNKEL (reference sequence). The CDR3 DNA sequence: TGTGCCAGCAGCCATCACACAGGGACCGGTAACATTCAGTACTTC. It codes for CASSHHTGTGNIQYF.

This clone was counted once. The rearrangement links TRBV7-2 to TRBJ1-5; weak D call: TRBD1 (6 bases). The CDR3 extends over 13 amino acids. With 6 bases removed from V and 5 bases from J, the gap between germline ends came to 11 bases. Per the germline V gene, CDR1 is SGHTA and CDR2 is FQGNSA. The CDR3 loop reads CASRDSNYQPQHF. The CDR3 DNA reads TGTGCCAGCAGGGACAGTAACTATCAGCCCCAGCATTTT.

This clone showed up just a few times. The chain recombines TRBV3-1 (or the pseudogene TRBV3-2) with TRBJ1-1, with D unresolved. The CDR3 is 12 residues long. Trimming left V 0 bases short and J 8 bases short, with 7 bases between. Germline V CDR1 and CDR2: LGHDT, YNNKEL (reference sequence). The DNA of the CDR3 is TGTGCCAGCAGCCAAGATCCCCTAGAAGCTTTCTTT. Protein: CASSQDPLEAFF.

In its sample, this clone was seen once. The chain recombines TRBV5-1 with TRBJ1-6; 8 bases line up with TRBD1. Germline CDR1 and CDR2: SGHRS and YFSETQ. The CDR3 is 14 residues long. The ends lost 3 bases at V and 10 bases at J; junction bases unmatched: 6. CDR3 sequence reads: CASSYGQGDSPLHF. The CDR3 DNA is TGCGCCAGCAGCTACGGACAGGGAGACTCACCCCTCCACTTT.

The chain has TRBV6-4 and TRBJ1-1, with TRBD1 as a possible D gene (6 bases). The CDR3 is 13 residues long. V lost 10 bases to trimming and J lost 4 bases, with 16 bases between them. Looked up from germline, CDR1 is MRHNA and CDR2 is SNTAGT. The CDR3, as DNA: TGTGCCACTGAAGGGGGTCGAGGCACTGAAGCTTTCTTT. Its protein product is CATEGGRGTEAFF.

Worth noting for this clone: This CDR3 is also generated by other DNA sequences in the sample. The gene calls are TRBV7-8 and TRBJ2-7, with TRBD1 identical over 9 bases. Germline lookup yields CDR1 SGHVS and CDR2 FQNEAQ. CDR3 length equals 15 residues. The V gene end was trimmed by 4 bases and the J gene end by 7 bases; junction bases not matched to a gene: 11. CDR3 protein: CASSSRDRVLSEQYF. The DNA of the CDR3 is TGTGCCAGCAGCTCACGGGACAGGGTCTTAAGTGAGCAGTACTTC.

This clone was counted a few times. This sequence joins TRBV28 and TRBJ1-2; a possible D gene is TRBD1 (5 bases). The CDR3 length is 18 residues. The germline V gene has CDR1 MDHEN and CDR2 SYDVKM. Trimming cost V 6 bases and J 4 bases, with 27 bases left between them. The CDR3 loop reads CASSSPQSTGASGYGYTF. In nucleotides, the CDR3 is TGTGCCAGCAGCAGCCCGCAGTCCACAGGCGCCTCGGGCTATGGCTACACCTTC.

The gene calls are TRBV10-2 and TRBJ1-1; D not resolved. The CDR3 extends over 16 amino acids. V was trimmed by 0 bases and J by 8 bases, leaving 19 bases between them. CDR1 is WSHSY and CDR2 is SAAADI in the germline V gene. The DNA of the CDR3 is TGCGCCAGCAGTGAGTCGGTTGGGCTGTCACTGGCAGAAGCTTTCTTT. This encodes CASSESVGLSLAEAFF.